The 4 T cell receptor beta chains below all came from one sample that was sequenced in a study of CD8 T cells in ankylosing spondylitis. Study-level findings and limits: What appeared characteristic of ankylosing spondylitis blood was a TCR beta motif of 7 or 8 highly homologous variants.

These receptors have no known antigen. TCRdb re-analysed the 5' RACE reads in MiXCR, keeping a single row per CDR3 protein. The sample holds 750,000 to 850,000 distinct CDR3 sequences, approximately 10% seen once. The specimen was blood, either unsorted or a sorted T cell fraction (not recorded which). These receptors were collected from a male donor with ankylosing spondylitis.

This clonotype was counted a few times. The rearrangement uses TRBV15 and TRBJ1-4, with TRBD1 matching over 7 bases. This CDR3 is built from 15 residues. Germline values: CDR1 LNHNV, CDR2 YYDKDF (reference sequence). V lost 1 base, J lost 6 bases, and 5 bases stayed unmatched. The CDR3 DNA follows: TGTGCCACCAGCAGAGCTCTCAGGGGGGATGAAAAACTGTTTTTT. Amino acid sequence: CATSRALRGDEKLFF.

CDR3 DNA: TGCAGCGTCAACACCGGTGCCCTGACTGGAAACACCATATATTTT. This sequence encodes CSVNTGALTGNTIYF. This sequence joins TRBV29-1 and TRBJ1-3; D unresolved. Between the trimmed V and J ends, which lost 6 bases and 2 bases, there was a span of 17 bases. This CDR3 comprises 15 residues. Germline V gives CDR1 SQVTM, CDR2 ANQGSEA.

This clonotype appeared a few times. This rearrangement joins TRBV7-2 to TRBJ2-3; no firm D call. Trimming took off 2 bases at V and 7 bases at J, with 4 bases between the two ends. There are 11 residues in the CDR3. Germline V gene sequence: CDR1 SGHTA, CDR2 FQGNSA. The chain's CDR3 is CASSLPHTQYF. The CDR3 coding sequence is TGTGCCAGCAGCTTACCCCATACGCAGTATTTT.

This clonotype showed up just a few times. The chain recombines TRBV20-1 with TRBJ2-7; 7 bases fit TRBD2. The germline gives CDR1 DFQATT, CDR2 SNEGSKA (reference sequence). The CDR3 is 15 amino acids. J gave up 10 bases and V 0 bases, and 15 bases lay outside the gene matches. The CDR3 here is CSARDRGEGRYRQYF. In DNA form, the CDR3 reads TGCAGTGCTAGAGATCGGGGGGAGGGGAGGTATCGACAGTACTTC.